The clone carrying this T cell receptor (beta chain) was observed at least ten times. Its specificity is not known. The CDR3 loop spans 14 amino acids. Per the germline V gene, CDR1 is SGHKS and CDR2 is YYEKEE (reference sequence). Trimming removed 4 bases at V and 9 bases at J, with 14 bases between. This record belongs to a study of Graves' ophthalmopathy and Graves' hyperthyroidism. The authors amplified TCR beta CDR3 regions, and they did so from RNA transcripts for repertoire sequencing. RT-PCR was first run with HTBI primers, then multiplex PCR in a second round. TCRdb reprocessed the multiplex PCR reads via MiXCR and lists one record per CDR3 protein. The table records 300,000 to 500,000 distinct CDR3 sequences, less than 20% of them present only once. Study-wide results and limits: Blood was where most expanded thyroid clonotypes above 0.001 frequency also turned up.

The source of this sequence is a woman aged 18-30 years with stable Graves' hyperthyroidism. The specimen was peripheral blood. V and J are TRBV5-5 and TRBJ1-6; D not resolved. In nucleotides, the CDR3 is TGTGCCAGCAGCCTCTTTGATACGGTTTCACCCCTCCACTTT. This gives the protein CASSLFDTVSPLHF.